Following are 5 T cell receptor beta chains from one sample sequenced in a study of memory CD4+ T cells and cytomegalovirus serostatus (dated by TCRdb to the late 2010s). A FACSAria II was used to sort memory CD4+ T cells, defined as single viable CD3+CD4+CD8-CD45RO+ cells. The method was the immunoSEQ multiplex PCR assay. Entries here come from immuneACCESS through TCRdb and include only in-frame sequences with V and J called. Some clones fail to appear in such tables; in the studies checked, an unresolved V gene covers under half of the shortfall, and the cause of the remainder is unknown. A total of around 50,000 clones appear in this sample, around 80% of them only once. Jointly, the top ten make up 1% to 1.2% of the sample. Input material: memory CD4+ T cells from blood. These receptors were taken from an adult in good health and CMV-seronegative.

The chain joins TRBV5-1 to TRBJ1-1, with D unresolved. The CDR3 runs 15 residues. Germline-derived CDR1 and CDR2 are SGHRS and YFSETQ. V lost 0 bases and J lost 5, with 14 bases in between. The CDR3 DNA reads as TGCGCCAGCAGCTTGGAGGTACGCGCGAGGACTGAAGCTTTCTTT. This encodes CASSLEVRARTEAFF.

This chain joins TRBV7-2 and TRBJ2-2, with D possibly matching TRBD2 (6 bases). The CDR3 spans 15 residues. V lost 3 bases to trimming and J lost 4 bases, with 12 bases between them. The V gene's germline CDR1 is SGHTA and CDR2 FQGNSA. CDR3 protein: CASSFGGLGTGELFF. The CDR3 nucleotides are TGTGCCAGCAGCTTCGGAGGGCTGGGCACCGGGGAGCTGTTTTTT.

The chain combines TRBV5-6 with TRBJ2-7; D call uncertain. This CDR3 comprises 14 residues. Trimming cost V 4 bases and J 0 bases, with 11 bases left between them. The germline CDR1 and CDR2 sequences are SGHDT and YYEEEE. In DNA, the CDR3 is TGTGCCAGCAGCCGAGCCTTCAGCTCCTACGAGCAGTACTTC. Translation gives CASSRAFSSYEQYF.

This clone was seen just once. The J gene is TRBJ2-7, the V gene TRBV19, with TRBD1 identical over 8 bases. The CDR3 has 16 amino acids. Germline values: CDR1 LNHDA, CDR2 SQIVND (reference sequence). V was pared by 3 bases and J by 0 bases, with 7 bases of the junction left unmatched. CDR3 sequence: CASSIFGTGNSYEQYF. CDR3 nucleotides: TGTGCCAGTAGTATCTTTGGGACAGGAAACTCCTACGAGCAGTACTTC.

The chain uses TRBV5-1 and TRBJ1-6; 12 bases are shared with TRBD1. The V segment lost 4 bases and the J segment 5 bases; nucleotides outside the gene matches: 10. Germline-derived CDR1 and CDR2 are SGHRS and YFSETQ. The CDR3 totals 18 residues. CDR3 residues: CASSPGTGGDLNNSPLHF. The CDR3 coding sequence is TGCGCCAGCAGCCCAGGGACAGGGGGCGACCTTAATAATTCACCCCTCCACTTT.